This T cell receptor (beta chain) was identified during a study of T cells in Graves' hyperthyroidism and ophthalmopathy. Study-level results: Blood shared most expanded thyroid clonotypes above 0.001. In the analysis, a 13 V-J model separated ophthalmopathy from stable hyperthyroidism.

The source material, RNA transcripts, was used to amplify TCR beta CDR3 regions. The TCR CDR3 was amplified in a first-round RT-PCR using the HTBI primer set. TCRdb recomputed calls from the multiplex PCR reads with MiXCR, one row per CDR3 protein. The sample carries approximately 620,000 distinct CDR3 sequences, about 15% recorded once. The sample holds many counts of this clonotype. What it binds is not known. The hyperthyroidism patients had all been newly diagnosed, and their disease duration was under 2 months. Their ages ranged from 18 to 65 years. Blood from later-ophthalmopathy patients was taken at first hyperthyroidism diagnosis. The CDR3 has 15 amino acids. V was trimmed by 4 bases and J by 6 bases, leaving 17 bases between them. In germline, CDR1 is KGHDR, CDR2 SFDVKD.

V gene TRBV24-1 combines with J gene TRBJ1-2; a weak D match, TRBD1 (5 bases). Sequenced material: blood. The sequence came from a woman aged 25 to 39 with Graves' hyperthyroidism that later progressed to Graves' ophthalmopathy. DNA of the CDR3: TGTGCCACCAGTGACGCCGGGGCCGGGAGGCATGGCTACACCTTC. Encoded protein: CATSDAGAGRHGYTF.